A single sample gave rise to the 3 T cell receptor beta chains below, sequenced in a study of cytomegalovirus exposure and HLA in healthy donors. PCR involved 60 Vbeta and 13 Jbeta primers. Clones were sequenced by immunoSEQ multiplex PCR, and TCRdb holds only the in-frame ones, with some missing. The table shows about 80,000 clones, with 60% to 80% occurring only once. Sample: PBMCs. All receptors derive from a man aged 45-60 years in good health and CMV-seronegative.

This chain links TRBV7-2 with TRBJ2-1; a possible D gene is TRBD2 (5 bases). Germline assignment: CDR1 SGHTA and CDR2 FQGNSA. This CDR3 comprises 12 residues. Trimming shortened V by 5 bases and J by 10 bases, and 12 bases separated the two germline ends. The CDR3 sequence is CASSRGRREQFF. CDR3 sequence (DNA): TGTGCCAGCAGCCGAGGCCGGAGGGAGCAGTTCTTC.

The rearrangement links TRBV23-1 to TRBJ1-2, with D perhaps TRBD1 (5 bases). TRBV23-1 is noted as an ORF with a role that remains uncertain. This CDR3 is built from 13 residues. The germline V and J ends were trimmed by 6 bases and 8 bases, with 16 bases remaining between them. CDR3 amino acids: CASRPLQGSGYTF. The CDR3 DNA reads as TGCGCCAGCAGACCCCTCCAGGGATCCGGCTACACCTTC.

The rearrangement uses TRBV6-1 and TRBJ2-2; TRBD2 matches 16 bases. The junction had 15 bases not matched to a gene; V was cut back by 4 bases and J by 7 bases. CDR1 is MNHNS, CDR2 SASEGT, per germline. The CDR3 consists of 20 residues. In nucleotides, the CDR3 is TGTGCCAGCAGTGGCCCCCTCGGGACTAGCGGGGGGGCCGTAAACGGGGAGCTGTTTTTT. Protein: CASSGPLGTSGGAVNGELFF.